The rows below give T cell receptor beta chains drawn from one sample of a study of graft-versus-host responses after intestinal transplantation. Sequencing was performed with immunoSEQ multiplex PCR; in TCRdb, only in-frame clones are kept and a portion is missing. This table holds 100,000 or so clones, roughly 92% found once. The antigens for these receptors are not known. The source was unstimulated CD4+ T cells sorted from spleen or lymph node cells, collected before intestinal transplant. These receptors all stem from a human donor who received an intestinal transplant. Each CDR3 is given with its conserved first and last residue. The D gene is left open where the match is weak.

d_gene: -; v_gene: TRBV6-5; j_gene: TRBJ1-6; CDR3aa: CATGGDNSPLHF; CDR3nt: TGTGCCACCGGAGGGGATAATTCACCCCTCCACTTT
d_gene: TRBD2; v_gene: TRBV10-1; j_gene: TRBJ2-1; CDR3aa: CASSEVSGTSGNEQFF; CDR3nt: TGCGCCAGCAGTGAGGTTTCCGGGACTAGCGGTAATGAGCAGTTCTTC
d_gene: TRBD1; v_gene: TRBV30; j_gene: TRBJ1-3; CDR3aa: CAWDRGHGNTIYF; CDR3nt: TGTGCCTGGGACAGGGGGCATGGAAACACCATATATTTT
d_gene: -; v_gene: TRBV28; j_gene: TRBJ1-5; CDR3aa: CASSFRQTHQPQHF; CDR3nt: TGTGCCAGCAGTTTCAGACAGACCCATCAGCCCCAGCATTTT
d_gene: -; v_gene: TRBV5-6; j_gene: TRBJ2-1; CDR3aa: CASSLRENEQFF; CDR3nt: TGTGCCAGCAGCTTAAGGGAGAATGAGCAGTTCTTC
d_gene: -; v_gene: TRBV19; j_gene: TRBJ1-1; CDR3aa: CASSALAFGHSNTEAFF; CDR3nt: TGTGCCAGTAGTGCGCTCGCCTTTGGACACTCGAACACTGAAGCTTTCTTT
d_gene: -; v_gene: TRBV6-6; j_gene: TRBJ1-5; CDR3aa: CASSPRGQPQHF; CDR3nt: TGTGCCAGCAGTCCTAGGGGTCAGCCCCAGCATTTT
d_gene: -; v_gene: TRBV9; j_gene: TRBJ1-2; CDR3aa: CASSVVPANYGYTF; CDR3nt: TGTGCCAGCAGCGTAGTCCCGGCTAACTATGGCTACACCTTC
d_gene: -; v_gene: TRBV4-2; j_gene: TRBJ2-2; CDR3aa: CASSQAVSGTTGELFF; CDR3nt: TGTGCCAGCAGCCAAGCAGTTTCCGGGACTACCGGGGAGCTGTTTTTT
d_gene: TRBD2; v_gene: TRBV5-1; j_gene: TRBJ2-3; CDR3aa: CASSPLASGRTDTQYF; CDR3nt: TGCGCCAGCAGCCCCCTGGCTAGCGGTCGCACAGATACGCAGTATTTT
d_gene: -; v_gene: TRBV7-3; j_gene: TRBJ1-1; CDR3aa: CASSLQGRGEAFF; CDR3nt: TGTGCCAGCAGCTTACAAGGGAGGGGAGAAGCTTTCTTT
d_gene: TRBD2; v_gene: TRBV7-6; j_gene: TRBJ2-1; CDR3aa: CASSLASGGRQFF; CDR3nt: TGTGCCAGCAGCTTAGCGAGCGGGGGCCGACAGTTCTTC
d_gene: -; v_gene: TRBV2; j_gene: TRBJ2-7; CDR3aa: CASNPYGALYEQYF; CDR3nt: TGTGCCAGCAACCCGTATGGGGCCCTCTACGAGCAGTACTTC
d_gene: TRBD1; v_gene: TRBV6-5; j_gene: TRBJ2-7; CDR3aa: CASSYAVGQSLGQYF; CDR3nt: TGTGCCAGCAGTTACGCGGTGGGACAGAGCCTAGGGCAGTACTTC
d_gene: TRBD2; v_gene: TRBV6-5; j_gene: TRBJ2-4; CDR3aa: CASSSAGGTKNIQYF; CDR3nt: TGTGCCAGCAGTTCGGCGGGAGGTACCAAAAACATTCAGTACTTC
d_gene: -; v_gene: TRBV6-7; j_gene: TRBJ2-7; CDR3aa: CASSPTPRLHEQYF; CDR3nt: TGTGCCAGCAGTCCCACCCCGCGGCTCCACGAGCAGTACTTC